This T cell receptor beta chain was recovered during a study of blood T cell repertoires in COVID-19. Across the study: Material from acute and convalescent COVID-19 was sourced from the United States, Italy and Spain.

Germline V CDR1 and CDR2: MDHEN, SYDVKM. The ends were cut back, 4 bases at V and 1 base at J, with 11 bases in the middle. The CDR3 has 15 residues. This clone showed up just a few times. Sequenced by immunoSEQ multiplex PCR; TCRdb stores in-frame clones only, minus some. Here the sample spans about 50,000 clones, 86% being singletons. The sequencing input was peripheral blood. This clonotype was sampled from a man aged 35 to 55 with active COVID-19. The chain joins TRBV28 to TRBJ2-1, with TRBD2 as a possible D gene (7 bases). The CDR3 loop is CASSSRGGSYNEQFF. CDR3 nucleotides: TGTGCCAGCAGTTCAAGGGGGGGGTCCTACAATGAGCAGTTCTTC.